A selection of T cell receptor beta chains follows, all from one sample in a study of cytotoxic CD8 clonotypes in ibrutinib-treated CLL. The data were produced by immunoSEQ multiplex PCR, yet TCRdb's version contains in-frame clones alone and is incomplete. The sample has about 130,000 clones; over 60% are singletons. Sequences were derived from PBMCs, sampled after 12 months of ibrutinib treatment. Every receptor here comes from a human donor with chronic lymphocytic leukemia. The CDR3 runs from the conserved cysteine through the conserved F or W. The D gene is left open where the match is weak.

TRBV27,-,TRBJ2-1,TGTGCCAGCAACCCCGGGGGCTCCTACAATGAGCAGTTCTTC,CASNPGGSYNEQFF
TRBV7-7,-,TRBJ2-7,TGTGCCAGCAGCCCCATCGTAGGAGGGGCCGCCTACGAGCAGTACTTC,CASSPIVGGAAYEQYF
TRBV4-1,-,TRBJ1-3,TGCGCCAGCAGCCAAGGGAAGTCTGGAAACACCATATATTTT,CASSQGKSGNTIYF
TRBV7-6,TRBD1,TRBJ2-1,TGTGCCAGCAGCAAAGGGACAGGGGGTTTCTACAATGAGCAGTTCTTC,CASSKGTGGFYNEQFF
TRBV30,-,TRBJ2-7,TGTGCCTGGAGTTGGCAGGGTTACGAGCAGTACTTC,CAWSWQGYEQYF
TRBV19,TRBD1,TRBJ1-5,TGTGCCAGTAAGTACGACAGGGGTGATCAACCCCAGCATTTT,CASKYDRGDQPQHF
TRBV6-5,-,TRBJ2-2,TGTGCCAGCAGTTACCCTAGGGGGGCGGGCACCGGGGAGCTGTTTTTT,CASSYPRGAGTGELFF
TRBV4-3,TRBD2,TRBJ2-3,TGCGCCAGCAGCCAAGGGGGGGGAAGCACAGATACGCAGTATTTT,CASSQGGGSTDTQYF
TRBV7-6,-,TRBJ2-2,TGTGCCAGCAGCTTGTACCGGGACGGCTACACCGGGGAGCTGTTTTTT,CASSLYRDGYTGELFF
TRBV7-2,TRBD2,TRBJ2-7,TGTGCCAGCAGCTCTCGCGGGGGCGAGCAGTACTTC,CASSSRGGEQYF
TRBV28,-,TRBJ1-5,TGTGCCAGCAGTAGACCGGGGGGGAACAATCAGCCCCAGCATTTT,CASSRPGGNNQPQHF